These 2 T cell receptor beta chains came from one sample sequenced in a study of cytomegalovirus exposure and HLA in healthy donors. PCR amplification relied on 60 Vbeta primers (plus 13 Jbeta primers). Clones were read by immunoSEQ multiplex PCR, and TCRdb kept only the in-frame ones, dropping some. The data hold about 160,000 clones, with around 84% observed a single time. The sample consisted of PBMCs. These TCRs come from a man in his late teens or twenties in good health and CMV-seropositive.

V and J are TRBV30 and TRBJ2-5; TRBD2 might be the D (6 bases). V was pared by 5 bases and J by 4 bases, with 11 bases between. In germline, CDR1 is GTSNPN, CDR2 SVGIG (reference sequence). The CDR3 is made up of 12 amino acids. The chain's CDR3 is CAWGRLGETQYF. CDR3 sequence (DNA): TGTGCCTGGGGGAGGTTAGGAGAGACCCAGTACTTC.

The chain combines TRBV6-5 with TRBJ1-4, with 7 positions matching TRBD1. The CDR3 runs to 13 residues. Germline V CDR1 and CDR2: MNHEY, SVGAGI. The J segment lost 8 bases and the V segment lost 9 bases, leaving 9 bases of the junction unmatched. The CDR3 DNA sequence: TGTGCCAGTTGGCAGGGGGTAGGAGAAAAACTGTTTTTT. It is translated as CASWQGVGEKLFF.